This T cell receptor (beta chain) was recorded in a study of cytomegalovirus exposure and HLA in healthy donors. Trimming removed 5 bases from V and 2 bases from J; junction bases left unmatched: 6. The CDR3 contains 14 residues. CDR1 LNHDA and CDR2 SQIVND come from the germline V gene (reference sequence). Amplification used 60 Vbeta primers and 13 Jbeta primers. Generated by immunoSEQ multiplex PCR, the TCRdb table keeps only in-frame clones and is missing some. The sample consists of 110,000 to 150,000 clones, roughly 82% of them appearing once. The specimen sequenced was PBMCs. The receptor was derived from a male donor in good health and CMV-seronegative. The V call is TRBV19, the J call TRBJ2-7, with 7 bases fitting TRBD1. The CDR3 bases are TGTGCCAGTAGTTTCCCTGGACAGGCCTACGAGCAGTACTTC. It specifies CASSFPGQAYEQYF.